The source of this T cell receptor beta chain is a study of OX40 agonist ivuxolimab in advanced cancers. About the research overall: The dose-escalation cohort had hepatocellular carcinoma, melanoma, renal cell or head and neck cancer. In three patients, partial responses were observed, one with hepatocellular carcinoma and two with cutaneous melanoma. Study findings and constraints: Low normalized T-cell clonal expansion was additionally recorded for some nonresponders. Mean expanded clone counts were higher in CD8+ than CD4+ T cells.

Points on this clone: What it binds is unknown.

With V trimmed by 8 bases and J by 4 bases, 12 bases remained unmatched. Germline CDR1 is SQVTM and CDR2 is ANQGSEA. This CDR3 spans 14 amino acids. The method was immunoSEQ multiplex PCR; TCRdb's version includes in-frame clones alone and lacks a portion of them. The table shows approximately 160,000 clones, with 85% to 95% occurring only once. The source was CD4+ or CD8+ T cells sorted from blood, collected in a trial of the OX40 agonist ivuxolimab. The chain is built from TRBV29-1 and TRBJ2-7; 9 bases are shared with TRBD2. This TCR derives from an adult with an advanced solid tumor such as melanoma, head and neck, liver or kidney cancer. The CDR3 DNA is TGCAGCACCGGAGGTCCTAGCGGGAAATACGAGCAGTACTTC. Translated, it gives CSTGGPSGKYEQYF.